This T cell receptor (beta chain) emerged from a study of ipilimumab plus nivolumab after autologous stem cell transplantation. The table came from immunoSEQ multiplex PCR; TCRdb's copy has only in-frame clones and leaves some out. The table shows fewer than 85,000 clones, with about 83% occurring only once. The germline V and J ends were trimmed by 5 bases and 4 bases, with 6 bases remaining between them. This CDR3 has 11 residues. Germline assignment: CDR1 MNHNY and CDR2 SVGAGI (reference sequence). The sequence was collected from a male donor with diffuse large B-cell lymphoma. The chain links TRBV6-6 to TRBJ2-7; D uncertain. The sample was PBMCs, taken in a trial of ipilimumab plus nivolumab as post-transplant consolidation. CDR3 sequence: CASSPQYEQYF. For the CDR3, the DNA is TGTGCCAGCAGTCCCCAGTACGAGCAGTACTTC.